A single sample is the source of the 14 T cell receptor beta chains below, sequenced in a study of cytomegalovirus exposure and HLA in healthy donors. With 60 Vbeta and 13 Jbeta primers, the PCR was carried out. Produced via immunoSEQ multiplex PCR; TCRdb's table is partial and in-frame only. The sample contains over 70,000 clones, approximately 67% of which appear only once. Sequenced material: PBMCs. The receptors were gathered from a man aged 35 to 55 in good health and CMV-seropositive.

This clone was detected only a few times. The chain couples TRBV6-5 to TRBJ1-2; D may be TRBD1 (6 bases). V dropped 0 bases and J dropped 4 bases, with 9 bases sitting between them. This CDR3 contains 14 residues. CDR1 and CDR2 from the germline V gene are MNHEY and SVGAGI. The CDR3 DNA sequence: TGTGCCAGCAGTTACTCTGGGGACACCTATGGCTACACCTTC. Its protein product is CASSYSGDTYGYTF.

This clone was detected only a few times. The chain joins TRBV7-9 to TRBJ2-7; 8 nucleotides line up with TRBD2. The CDR3 spans 15 residues. Trimming took 7 bases from V and 0 from J; bases not matched to a gene: 8. In germline, CDR1 is SEHNR, CDR2 FQNEAQ (reference sequence). CDR3 sequence: CASTKAGEFSYEQYF. CDR3 DNA: TGTGCCAGCACCAAAGCGGGGGAATTCTCCTACGAGCAGTACTTC.

This clone was seen a few times. V and J are TRBV6-5 and TRBJ2-7; 8 bases align to TRBD2. V dropped 6 bases and J dropped 5; count of bases not matched to a gene: 12. The CDR3 runs to 15 residues. Germline V gene data show CDR1 as MNHEY and CDR2 as SVGAGI. The CDR3 bases are TGTGCCAGCAGCTACGGGTCCTTGCGGGGGGACGAGCAGTACTTC. This sequence encodes CASSYGSLRGDEQYF.

The V call is TRBV5-6, the J call TRBJ2-7; 10 nucleotides line up with TRBD1. CDR1 and CDR2 (germline): SGHDT, YYEEEE. V gave up 4 bases and J gave up 3 bases; unmatched junction bases: 7. This CDR3 spans 15 amino acids. This CDR3 is CASSPPDRGDYEQYF. DNA of the CDR3: TGTGCCAGCAGCCCCCCGGACAGGGGGGACTACGAGCAGTACTTC.

In this sample, this clone turned up a few times. This rearrangement joins TRBV5-5 to TRBJ1-1, with D tentatively TRBD1 (5 bases). The length of the CDR3 is 14 residues. The V end lost 4 bases, the J end lost 1 base, and 11 bases lay between the germline ends. Germline CDR1 reads SGHKS; CDR2 reads YYEKEE (reference sequence). The CDR3 nucleotides are TGTGCCAGCAGCGTCACAGGAACGAACACTGAAGCTTTCTTT. Encoded protein: CASSVTGTNTEAFF. The whole variable domain, filled in from reference TRBV5-5 and TRBJ1-1, reads DAGVTQSPTHLIKTRGQQVTLRCSPISGHKSVSWYQQVLGQGPQFIFQYYEKEERGRGNFPDRFSARQFPNYSSELNVNALLLGDSALYLCASSVTGTNTEAFFGQGTRLTVV.

This clone occurred a few times. CDR3 in DNA: TGCGCCAGCAGTGAGGGGTCCGCGGGAGGAAACACCATATATTTT. Protein: CASSEGSAGGNTIYF. The J gene is TRBJ1-3, the V gene TRBV5-1, with a possible D match to TRBD1 (5 bases). CDR3 length: 15 amino acids. The V gene lost 5 bases and the J gene lost 4 bases, with 16 bases spanning the gap. Germline values: CDR1 SGHRS, CDR2 YFSETQ.

The chain is built from TRBV29-1 and TRBJ1-2; a possible D gene is TRBD1 (5 bases). The CDR3 spans 13 residues. Trimming removed 4 bases at V and 8 bases at J, with 17 bases between. Germline V gives CDR1 SQVTM, CDR2 ANQGSEA. CDR3 sequence reads: CSVGGGPARGYTF. The DNA for the CDR3 is TGCAGCGTTGGGGGGGGACCGGCGAGGGGCTACACCTTC. The full variable domain, rest sourced from reference TRBV29-1 and TRBJ1-2, is SAVISQKPSRDICQRGTSLTIQCQVDSQVTMMFWYRQQPGQSLTLIATANQGSEATYESGFVIDKFPISRPNLTFSTLTVSNMSPEDSSIYLCSVGGGPARGYTFGSGTRLTVV.

The rearrangement joins TRBV28 to TRBJ1-1, with D hard to call. V lost 2 bases, J lost 5 bases, and 12 bases lay in between. The CDR3 runs to 14 residues. Germline lookup yields CDR1 MDHEN and CDR2 SYDVKM. As DNA, the CDR3 is TGTGCCAGCAGTTTAAGGAGGATCCGTACTGAAGCTTTCTTT. It translates to CASSLRRIRTEAFF.

J is TRBJ1-2 and V is TRBV7-2; D perhaps matches TRBD1 (6 bases). This CDR3 has 14 amino acids. The V and J ends lost 5 bases and 6 bases respectively, with 16 bases between them. From germline, CDR1 is SGHTA and CDR2 FQGNSA. The CDR3 loop reads CASSRGGLLDGYTF. CDR3 nucleotide sequence: TGTGCCAGCAGCCGTGGGGGCCTTTTAGATGGCTACACCTTC.

This chain links TRBV12-5 with TRBJ2-5, with TRBD1 matching 11 bases. The CDR3 sequence is 15 residues long. The V gene end was trimmed by 3 bases and the J gene end by 2 bases; junction bases not matched to a gene: 2. Germline V gene sequence: CDR1 LGHNT, CDR2 FRNRAP. The CDR3 protein is CASGLRDRGQETQYF. In DNA, the CDR3 is TGTGCTAGTGGTTTAAGGGACAGGGGGCAAGAGACCCAGTACTTC.

The genes are TRBV6-5 and TRBJ2-5; TRBD1 is a possible D gene (5 bases). The CDR3 extends over 12 amino acids. The V gene lost 7 bases and the J gene lost 1 base, with 7 bases spanning the gap. Germline V gene data show CDR1 as MNHEY and CDR2 as SVGAGI. This CDR3 reads CASKTGQETQYF. The DNA of the CDR3 is TGTGCCAGCAAAACAGGCCAAGAGACCCAGTACTTC.

The chain employs TRBV19 and TRBJ1-1; weak D call: TRBD1 (6 bases). CDR1 is LNHDA and CDR2 is SQIVND in the germline V gene (reference sequence). The V gene lost 7 bases and the J gene lost 1 base, with 16 bases spanning the gap. The CDR3 consists of 15 residues. The DNA for the CDR3 is TGTGCCAGTACCCTTTCCAAAGGGGGGAACACTGAAGCTTTCTTT. Amino acids: CASTLSKGGNTEAFF.

V gene TRBV28 combines with J gene TRBJ2-1; 8 bases map to TRBD1. The CDR3 loop spans 15 amino acids. Trimming took 4 bases from V and 12 from J; bases not matched to a gene: 14. CDR1 and CDR2 (germline): MDHEN, SYDVKM. This CDR3 is CASSSMRRSQGAQFF. Here the CDR3 DNA reads TGTGCCAGCAGTTCTATGAGGAGGTCTCAGGGGGCGCAGTTCTTC.

The chain couples TRBV6-1 to TRBJ1-1, with a tentative D call TRBD1 (6 bases). The CDR3 runs to 13 residues. Germline V gene data show CDR1 as MNHNS and CDR2 as SASEGT. Trimming took off 10 bases at V and 1 base at J, with 13 bases between the two ends. In DNA, the CDR3 is TGTGCCACCCTCTGGACAGCGAACACTGAAGCTTTCTTT. It is translated as CATLWTANTEAFF.